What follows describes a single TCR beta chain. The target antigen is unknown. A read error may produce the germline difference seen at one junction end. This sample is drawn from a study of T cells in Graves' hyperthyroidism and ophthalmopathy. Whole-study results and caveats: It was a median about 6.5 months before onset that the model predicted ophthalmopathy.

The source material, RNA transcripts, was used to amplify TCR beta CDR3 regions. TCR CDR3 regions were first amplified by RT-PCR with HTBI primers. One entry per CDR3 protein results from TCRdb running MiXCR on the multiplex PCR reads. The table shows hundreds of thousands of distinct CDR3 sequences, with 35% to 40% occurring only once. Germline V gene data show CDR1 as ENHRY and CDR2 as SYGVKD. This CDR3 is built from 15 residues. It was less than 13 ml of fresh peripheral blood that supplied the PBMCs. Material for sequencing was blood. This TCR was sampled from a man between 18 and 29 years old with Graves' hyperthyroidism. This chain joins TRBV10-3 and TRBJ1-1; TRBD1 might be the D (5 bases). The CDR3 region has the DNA TGTGCCAGCAGTTACGGGACCCCCGAGGACACTGAAGCTTTCTTT. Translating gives CASSYGTPEDTEAFF.